The 8 T cell receptor beta chains in this list originate from one sample, sequenced in a study of blood T cell repertoires in COVID-19. The protocol was immunoSEQ multiplex PCR, while the TCRdb copy is restricted to in-frame clones and leaves out a portion. The data contain about 89,000 clones, 91% of them singletons. The specimen was peripheral blood. These TCRs come from a human donor with active COVID-19. The donor label of this sample is uncertain.

The chain recombines TRBV4-3 with TRBJ2-1, with D possibly matching TRBD2 (6 bases). Germline V CDR1 and CDR2: LGHNA, YSLEER. The CDR3 sequence is 14 residues long. Trimming pared 0 bases from V and 10 bases from J, leaving 13 bases between. The CDR3 DNA follows: TGCGCCAGCAGCCAAGAATCGGGGGTCGGGGAGCAGTTCTTC. Encoded protein: CASSQESGVGEQFF.

The chain has TRBV18 and TRBJ1-5; no definite D call. Trimming shortened V by 1 base and J by 7 bases, and 14 bases separated the two germline ends. CDR3 size: 15 residues. The germline CDR1 and CDR2 sequences are KGHSH and LQKENI. CDR3 bases: TGTGCCAGCTCACCACGGGAGGAAGGACGCCAGCCCCAGCATTTT. The encoded protein is CASSPREEGRQPQHF. The whole variable domain, filled in from reference TRBV18 and TRBJ1-5, reads NAGVMQNPRHLVRRRGQEARLRCSPMKGHSHVYWYRQLPEEGLKFMVYLQKENIIDESGMPKERFSAEFPKEGPSILRIQQVVRGDSAAYFCASSPREEGRQPQHFGDGTRLSIL.

This rearrangement joins TRBV4-2 to TRBJ1-4; no clear D. With 0 bases removed from V and 4 bases from J, the gap between germline ends came to 12 bases. The CDR3 length is 16 residues. Germline CDR1 is LGHNA and CDR2 is YNFKEQ. CDR3 residues: CASSQDAGGNNEKLFF. The DNA of the CDR3 is TGTGCCAGCAGCCAAGATGCGGGCGGAAATAATGAAAAACTGTTTTTT.

This chain joins TRBV7-2 and TRBJ2-5; D is unresolved. V gave up 5 bases and J gave up 1 base, with 8 bases separating them. This CDR3 comprises 13 residues. CDR1 SGHTA and CDR2 FQGNSA come from the germline V gene. The CDR3 coding sequence is TGTGCCAGCAGCGCGGCTAGCCAAGAGACCCAGTACTTC. It yields the protein CASSAASQETQYF.

The CDR3 region is CASSYELRETQYF. The CDR3 nucleotides are TGTGCCAGCAGTTACGAGCTCCGAGAGACCCAGTACTTC. The chain recombines TRBV6-2 or TRBV6-3 with TRBJ2-5; no firm D call. Per the germline V gene, CDR1 is MNHEY and CDR2 is SVGEGT. V was shortened by 2 bases and J by 4 bases, with 8 bases between the two germline ends. The CDR3 totals 13 residues.

The chain links TRBV7-2 to TRBJ2-7; 11 bases map to TRBD2. Losses at the gene ends were 2 bases for V and 1 base for J; bases not matched to a gene: 4. The germline V gene has CDR1 SGHTA and CDR2 FQGNSA. The CDR3 extends over 16 amino acids. CDR3 sequence (DNA): TGTGCCAGCAGCTTACTAGCGGGGGGTGGGTCCTACGAGCAGTACTTC. Amino acid sequence: CASSLLAGGGSYEQYF.

CDR3 sequence reads: CASSIRAGNFFGTDTQYF. The CDR3 DNA sequence: TGTGCCAGCAGCATACGGGCGGGAAATTTTTTTGGCACAGATACGCAGTATTTT. The V gene is TRBV7-2, the J gene TRBJ2-3; the D gene is possibly TRBD2 (6 bases). V gave up 5 bases and J gave up 1 base, with 22 bases separating them. CDR1 is SGHTA and CDR2 is FQGNSA in the germline V gene. This CDR3 has 18 residues. The variable domain in full, with the rest retrieved from reference TRBV7-2 and TRBJ2-3, is GAGVSQSPSNKVTEKGKDVELRCDPISGHTALYWYRQSLGQGLEFLIYFQGNSAPDKSGLPSDRFSAERTGGSVSTLTIQRTQQEDSAVYLCASSIRAGNFFGTDTQYFGPGTRLTVL.

V usage is TRBV7-3 and J usage is TRBJ2-1; TRBD1 might be the D (6 bases). The CDR3 is made up of 13 amino acids. The germline CDR1 and CDR2 sequences are SGHTA and FQGTGA. Trimming took off 2 bases at V and 9 bases at J, with 11 bases between the two ends. The CDR3 DNA reads TGTGCCAGCAGCTTAGGGGGCAGGGGTGAGCAGTTCTTC. Translation: CASSLGGRGEQFF.